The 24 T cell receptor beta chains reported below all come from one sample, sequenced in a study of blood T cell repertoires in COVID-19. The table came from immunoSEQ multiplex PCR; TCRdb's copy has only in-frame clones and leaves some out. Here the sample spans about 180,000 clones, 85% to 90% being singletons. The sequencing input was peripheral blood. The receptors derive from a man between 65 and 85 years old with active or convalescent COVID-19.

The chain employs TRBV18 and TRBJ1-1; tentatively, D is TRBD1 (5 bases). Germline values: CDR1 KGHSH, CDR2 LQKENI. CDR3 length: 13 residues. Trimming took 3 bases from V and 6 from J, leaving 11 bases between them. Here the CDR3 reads CASSPRIRAEAFF. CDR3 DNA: TGTGCCAGCTCACCCCGTATCAGGGCTGAAGCTTTCTTT.

In DNA form, the CDR3 reads TGCGCCAGCAGCCGCGAGTCCGGGACTGTCTCCTACGAGCAGTACTTC. As protein: CASSRESGTVSYEQYF. V and J are TRBV4-3 and TRBJ2-7; D is possibly TRBD2 (6 bases). Trimming cost V 4 bases and J 0 bases, with 16 bases left between them. The CDR3 runs to 16 residues. Germline CDR1 is LGHNA and CDR2 is YSLEER.

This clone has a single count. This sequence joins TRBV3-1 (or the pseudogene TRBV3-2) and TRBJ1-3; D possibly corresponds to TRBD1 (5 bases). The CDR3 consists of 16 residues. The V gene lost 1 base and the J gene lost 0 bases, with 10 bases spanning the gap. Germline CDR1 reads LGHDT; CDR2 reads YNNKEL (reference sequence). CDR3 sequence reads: CASSQGQQASGNTIYF. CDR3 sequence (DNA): TGTGCCAGCAGCCAAGGACAGCAAGCCTCTGGAAACACCATATATTTT.

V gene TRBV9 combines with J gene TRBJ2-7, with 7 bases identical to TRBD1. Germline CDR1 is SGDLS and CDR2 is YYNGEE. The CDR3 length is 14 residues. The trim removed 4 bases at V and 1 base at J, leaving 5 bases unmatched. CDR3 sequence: CASSSPDRSYEQYF. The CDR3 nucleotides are TGTGCCAGCAGCTCACCGGACAGGTCCTACGAGCAGTACTTC.

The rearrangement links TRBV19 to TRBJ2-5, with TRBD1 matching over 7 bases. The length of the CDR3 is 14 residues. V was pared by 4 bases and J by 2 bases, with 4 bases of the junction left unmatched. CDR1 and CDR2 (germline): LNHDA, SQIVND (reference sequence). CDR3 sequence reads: CASSTTQGQETQYF. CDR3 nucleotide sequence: TGTGCCAGTAGTACCACACAGGGGCAAGAGACCCAGTACTTC.

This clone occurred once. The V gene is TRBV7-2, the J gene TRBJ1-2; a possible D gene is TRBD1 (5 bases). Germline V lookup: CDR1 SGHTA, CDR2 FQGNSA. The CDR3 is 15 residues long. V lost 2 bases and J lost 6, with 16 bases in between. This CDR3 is CASSLSPAAGHGYTF. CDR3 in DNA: TGTGCCAGCAGCTTATCCCCGGCGGCAGGGCATGGCTACACCTTC.

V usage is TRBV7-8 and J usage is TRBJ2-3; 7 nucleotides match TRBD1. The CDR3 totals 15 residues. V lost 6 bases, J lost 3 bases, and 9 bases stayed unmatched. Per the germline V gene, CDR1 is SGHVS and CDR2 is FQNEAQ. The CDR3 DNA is TGTGCCAGCAGTCCCGACAGGGTCCGTACAGATACGCAGTATTTT. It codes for CASSPDRVRTDTQYF.

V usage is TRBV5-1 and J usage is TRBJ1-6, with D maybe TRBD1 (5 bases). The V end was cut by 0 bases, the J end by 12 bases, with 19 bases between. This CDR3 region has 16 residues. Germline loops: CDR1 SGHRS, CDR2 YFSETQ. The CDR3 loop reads CASSLDEGSGGLPLHF. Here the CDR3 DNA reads TGCGCCAGCAGCTTGGACGAGGGGTCCGGGGGATTACCCCTCCACTTT.

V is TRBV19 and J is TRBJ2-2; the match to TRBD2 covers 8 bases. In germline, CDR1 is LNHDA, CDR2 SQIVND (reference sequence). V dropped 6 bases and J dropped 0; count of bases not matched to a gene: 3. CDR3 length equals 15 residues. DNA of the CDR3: TGTGCCAGTAGCGGGAGGGCCCCGAACACCGGGGAGCTGTTTTTT. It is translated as CASSGRAPNTGELFF.

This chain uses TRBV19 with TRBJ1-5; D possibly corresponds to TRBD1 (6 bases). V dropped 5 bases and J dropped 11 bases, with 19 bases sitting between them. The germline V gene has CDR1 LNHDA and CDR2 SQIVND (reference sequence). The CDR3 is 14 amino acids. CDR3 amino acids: CASSRAGVDLSQHF. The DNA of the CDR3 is TGTGCCAGTAGTCGTGCAGGGGTTGATCTATCCCAGCATTTT. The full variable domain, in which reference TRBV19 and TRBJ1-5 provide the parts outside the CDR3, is DGGITQSPKYLFRKEGQNVTLSCEQNLNHDAMYWYRQDPGQGLRLIYYSQIVNDFQKGDIAEGYSVSREKKESFPLTVTSAQKNPTAFYLCASSRAGVDLSQHFGDGTRLSIL.

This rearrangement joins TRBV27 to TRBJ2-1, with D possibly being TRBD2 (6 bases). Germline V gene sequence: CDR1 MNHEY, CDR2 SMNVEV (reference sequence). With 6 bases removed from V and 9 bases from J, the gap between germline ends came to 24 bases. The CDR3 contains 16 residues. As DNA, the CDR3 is TGTGCCAGCAGATCCGGGGGAGTACAAGTCTTGGGTGAGCAGTTCTTC. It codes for CASRSGGVQVLGEQFF.

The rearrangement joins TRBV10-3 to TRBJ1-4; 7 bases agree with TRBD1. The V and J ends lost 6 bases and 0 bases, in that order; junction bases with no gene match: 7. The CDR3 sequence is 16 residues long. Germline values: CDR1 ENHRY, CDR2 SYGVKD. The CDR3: CAISRQGSATNEKLFF. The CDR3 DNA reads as TGTGCCATCAGCCGACAGGGATCGGCAACTAATGAAAAACTGTTTTTT.

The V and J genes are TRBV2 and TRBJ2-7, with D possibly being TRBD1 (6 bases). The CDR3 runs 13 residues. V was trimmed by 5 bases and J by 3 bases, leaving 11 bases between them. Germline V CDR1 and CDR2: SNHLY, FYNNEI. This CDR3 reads CASSLGQFYEQYF. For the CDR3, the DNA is TGTGCCAGCAGTTTAGGACAGTTCTACGAGCAGTACTTC.

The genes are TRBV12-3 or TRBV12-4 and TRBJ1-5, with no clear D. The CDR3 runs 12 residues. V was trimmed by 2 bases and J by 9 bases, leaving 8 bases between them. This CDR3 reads CASSLLEGPQHF. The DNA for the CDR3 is TGTGCCAGCAGTTTATTGGAGGGGCCCCAGCATTTT.

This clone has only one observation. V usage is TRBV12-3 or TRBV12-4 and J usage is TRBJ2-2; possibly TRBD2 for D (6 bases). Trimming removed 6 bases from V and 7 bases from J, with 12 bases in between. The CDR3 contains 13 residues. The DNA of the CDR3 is TGTGCCAGCAGCAAAAGGGAGGTCGGGGAGCTGTTTTTT. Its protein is CASSKREVGELFF.

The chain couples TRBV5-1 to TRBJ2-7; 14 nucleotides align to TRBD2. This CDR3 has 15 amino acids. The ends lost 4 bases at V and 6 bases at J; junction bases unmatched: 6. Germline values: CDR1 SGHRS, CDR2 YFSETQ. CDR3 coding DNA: TGCGCCAGCAGCGACGGACTAGCGGGGGGTGCCGAGCAGTACTTC. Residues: CASSDGLAGGAEQYF.

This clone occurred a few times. The CDR3 sequence is CASSLRRLNTNYGYTF. In DNA form, the CDR3 reads TGTGCCAGCAGCTTGAGGAGGCTGAATACTAACTATGGCTACACCTTC. The chain employs TRBV7-9 and TRBJ1-2; D is unresolved. Trimming removed 3 bases from V and 0 bases from J, with 14 bases in between. CDR3 length: 16 amino acids. Germline V CDR1 and CDR2: SEHNR, FQNEAQ (reference sequence).

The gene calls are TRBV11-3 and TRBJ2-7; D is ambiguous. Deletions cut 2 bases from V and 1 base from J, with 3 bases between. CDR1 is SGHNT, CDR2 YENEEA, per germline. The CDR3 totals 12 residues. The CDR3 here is CASSLQSYEQYF. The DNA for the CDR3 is TGTGCCAGCAGCTTACAGTCCTACGAGCAGTACTTC.

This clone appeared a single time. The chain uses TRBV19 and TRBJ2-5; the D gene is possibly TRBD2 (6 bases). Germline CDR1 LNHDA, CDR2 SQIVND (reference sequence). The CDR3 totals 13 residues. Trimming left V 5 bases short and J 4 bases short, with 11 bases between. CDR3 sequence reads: CASSLGGAETQYF. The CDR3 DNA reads TGTGCCAGTAGTCTCGGAGGGGCAGAGACCCAGTACTTC.

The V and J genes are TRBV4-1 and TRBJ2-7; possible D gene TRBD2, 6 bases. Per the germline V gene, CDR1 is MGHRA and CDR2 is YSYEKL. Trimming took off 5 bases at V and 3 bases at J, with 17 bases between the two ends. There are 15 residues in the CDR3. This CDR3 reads CASSSPGLSVYEQYF. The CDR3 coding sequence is TGCGCCAGCAGCAGTCCGGGACTTTCCGTCTACGAGCAGTACTTC.

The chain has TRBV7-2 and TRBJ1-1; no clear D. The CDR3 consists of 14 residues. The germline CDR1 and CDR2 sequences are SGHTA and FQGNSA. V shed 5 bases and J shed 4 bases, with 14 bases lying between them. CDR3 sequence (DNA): TGTGCCAGCAGCAAGGTCAACCGGGTCACTGAAGCTTTCTTT. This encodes CASSKVNRVTEAFF.

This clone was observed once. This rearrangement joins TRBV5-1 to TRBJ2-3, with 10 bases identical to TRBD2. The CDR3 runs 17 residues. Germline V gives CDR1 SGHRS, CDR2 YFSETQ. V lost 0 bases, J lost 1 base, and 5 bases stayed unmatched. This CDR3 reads CASSLGLAGGGTDTQYF. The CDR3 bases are TGCGCCAGCAGCTTGGGACTAGCGGGTGGCGGCACAGATACGCAGTATTTT.

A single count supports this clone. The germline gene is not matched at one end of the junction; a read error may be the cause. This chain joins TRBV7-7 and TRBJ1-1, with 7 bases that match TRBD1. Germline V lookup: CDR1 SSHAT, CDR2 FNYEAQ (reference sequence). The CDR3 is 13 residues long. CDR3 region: CASSLDRDTEAFF. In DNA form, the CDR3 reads TGTGCTAGCAGCTTAGACAGGGACACTGAAGCTTTCTTT.

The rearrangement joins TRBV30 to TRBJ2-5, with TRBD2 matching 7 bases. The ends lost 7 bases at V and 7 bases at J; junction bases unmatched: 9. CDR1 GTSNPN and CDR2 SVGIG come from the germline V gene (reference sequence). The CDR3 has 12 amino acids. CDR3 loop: CAYERDRGTQYF. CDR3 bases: TGTGCCTACGAGCGGGACCGGGGGACCCAGTACTTC.